The 6 T cell receptor beta chains below were found in one sample sequenced in a study of blood T cell repertoires in COVID-19. Method: immunoSEQ multiplex PCR; TCRdb's copy keeps in-frame clones and lacks some. The sample lists a few hundred thousand clones, around four fifths occurring once. Source material: peripheral blood. These receptors were obtained from a woman aged 45-60 years with acute or convalescent COVID-19.

This chain uses TRBV11-2 with TRBJ1-3; a weak D match, TRBD1 (5 bases). V was shortened by 1 base and J by 0 bases, with 10 bases between the two germline ends. The germline V gene encodes CDR1 SGHAT and CDR2 FQNNGV. The CDR3 is 16 residues long. The CDR3 protein is CASSLVHGGSGNTIYF. The CDR3 DNA sequence: TGTGCCAGCAGCTTAGTACACGGGGGCTCTGGAAACACCATATATTTT. Supplemented by reference TRBV11-2 and TRBJ1-3, the full variable domain reads EAGVAQSPRYKIIEKRQSVAFWCNPISGHATLYWYQQILGQGPKLLIQFQNNGVVDDSQLPKDRFSAERLKGVDSTLKIQPAKLEDSAVYLCASSLVHGGSGNTIYFGEGSWLTVV.

V gene TRBV6-5 combines with J gene TRBJ2-1, with D perhaps matching TRBD2 (5 bases). Trimming took 9 bases from V and 8 from J, leaving 20 bases between them. The germline gives CDR1 MNHEY, CDR2 SVGAGI. The CDR3 covers 14 residues. The CDR3 bases are TGTGCCAGTGCAGAATCCTTCTTTAGCGATGAGCAGTTCTTC. Its protein is CASAESFFSDEQFF.

This clone was found once. This chain connects TRBV10-3 to TRBJ1-4; D is uncertain. V was shortened by 6 bases and J by 8 bases, with 16 bases between the two germline ends. CDR1 and CDR2 (germline): ENHRY, SYGVKD. There are 14 residues in the CDR3. The CDR3 here is CAIRDGREGEKLFF. CDR3 nucleotides: TGTGCCATCAGGGATGGGAGAGAGGGAGAAAAACTGTTTTTT.

In this sample, this clone turned up once. This sequence joins TRBV3-1 (or the pseudogene TRBV3-2) and TRBJ1-4; 9 bases agree with TRBD1. The CDR3 sequence is 17 residues long. The junction had 9 bases not matched to a gene; V was cut back by 2 bases and J by 5 bases. In germline, CDR1 is LGHDT, CDR2 YNNKEL (reference sequence). The DNA of the CDR3 is TGTGCCAGCAGCCAAAATCTTCCCGGGACAGGGAATGAAAAACTGTTTTTT. As protein: CASSQNLPGTGNEKLFF.

The table lists this clone with a few counts. V usage is TRBV30 and J usage is TRBJ1-2; 9 bases map to TRBD1. The V gene's germline CDR1 is GTSNPN and CDR2 SVGIG (reference sequence). The CDR3 length is 13 residues. V shed 4 bases and J 6 bases; nucleotides not matched to a gene: 6. The CDR3 region is CAWTGWTGDGYTF. For the CDR3, the DNA is TGTGCCTGGACCGGCTGGACAGGGGATGGCTACACCTTC.

The chain is built from TRBV11-2 and TRBJ1-1; D may be TRBD1 (5 bases). The CDR3 is 15 amino acids. The V end lost 4 bases, the J end lost 3 bases, and 15 bases lay between the germline ends. Germline assignment: CDR1 SGHAT and CDR2 FQNNGV. The CDR3 is CASSSPFRGDTEAFF. CDR3 DNA: TGTGCCAGCAGCTCCCCATTCCGGGGGGACACTGAAGCTTTCTTT.